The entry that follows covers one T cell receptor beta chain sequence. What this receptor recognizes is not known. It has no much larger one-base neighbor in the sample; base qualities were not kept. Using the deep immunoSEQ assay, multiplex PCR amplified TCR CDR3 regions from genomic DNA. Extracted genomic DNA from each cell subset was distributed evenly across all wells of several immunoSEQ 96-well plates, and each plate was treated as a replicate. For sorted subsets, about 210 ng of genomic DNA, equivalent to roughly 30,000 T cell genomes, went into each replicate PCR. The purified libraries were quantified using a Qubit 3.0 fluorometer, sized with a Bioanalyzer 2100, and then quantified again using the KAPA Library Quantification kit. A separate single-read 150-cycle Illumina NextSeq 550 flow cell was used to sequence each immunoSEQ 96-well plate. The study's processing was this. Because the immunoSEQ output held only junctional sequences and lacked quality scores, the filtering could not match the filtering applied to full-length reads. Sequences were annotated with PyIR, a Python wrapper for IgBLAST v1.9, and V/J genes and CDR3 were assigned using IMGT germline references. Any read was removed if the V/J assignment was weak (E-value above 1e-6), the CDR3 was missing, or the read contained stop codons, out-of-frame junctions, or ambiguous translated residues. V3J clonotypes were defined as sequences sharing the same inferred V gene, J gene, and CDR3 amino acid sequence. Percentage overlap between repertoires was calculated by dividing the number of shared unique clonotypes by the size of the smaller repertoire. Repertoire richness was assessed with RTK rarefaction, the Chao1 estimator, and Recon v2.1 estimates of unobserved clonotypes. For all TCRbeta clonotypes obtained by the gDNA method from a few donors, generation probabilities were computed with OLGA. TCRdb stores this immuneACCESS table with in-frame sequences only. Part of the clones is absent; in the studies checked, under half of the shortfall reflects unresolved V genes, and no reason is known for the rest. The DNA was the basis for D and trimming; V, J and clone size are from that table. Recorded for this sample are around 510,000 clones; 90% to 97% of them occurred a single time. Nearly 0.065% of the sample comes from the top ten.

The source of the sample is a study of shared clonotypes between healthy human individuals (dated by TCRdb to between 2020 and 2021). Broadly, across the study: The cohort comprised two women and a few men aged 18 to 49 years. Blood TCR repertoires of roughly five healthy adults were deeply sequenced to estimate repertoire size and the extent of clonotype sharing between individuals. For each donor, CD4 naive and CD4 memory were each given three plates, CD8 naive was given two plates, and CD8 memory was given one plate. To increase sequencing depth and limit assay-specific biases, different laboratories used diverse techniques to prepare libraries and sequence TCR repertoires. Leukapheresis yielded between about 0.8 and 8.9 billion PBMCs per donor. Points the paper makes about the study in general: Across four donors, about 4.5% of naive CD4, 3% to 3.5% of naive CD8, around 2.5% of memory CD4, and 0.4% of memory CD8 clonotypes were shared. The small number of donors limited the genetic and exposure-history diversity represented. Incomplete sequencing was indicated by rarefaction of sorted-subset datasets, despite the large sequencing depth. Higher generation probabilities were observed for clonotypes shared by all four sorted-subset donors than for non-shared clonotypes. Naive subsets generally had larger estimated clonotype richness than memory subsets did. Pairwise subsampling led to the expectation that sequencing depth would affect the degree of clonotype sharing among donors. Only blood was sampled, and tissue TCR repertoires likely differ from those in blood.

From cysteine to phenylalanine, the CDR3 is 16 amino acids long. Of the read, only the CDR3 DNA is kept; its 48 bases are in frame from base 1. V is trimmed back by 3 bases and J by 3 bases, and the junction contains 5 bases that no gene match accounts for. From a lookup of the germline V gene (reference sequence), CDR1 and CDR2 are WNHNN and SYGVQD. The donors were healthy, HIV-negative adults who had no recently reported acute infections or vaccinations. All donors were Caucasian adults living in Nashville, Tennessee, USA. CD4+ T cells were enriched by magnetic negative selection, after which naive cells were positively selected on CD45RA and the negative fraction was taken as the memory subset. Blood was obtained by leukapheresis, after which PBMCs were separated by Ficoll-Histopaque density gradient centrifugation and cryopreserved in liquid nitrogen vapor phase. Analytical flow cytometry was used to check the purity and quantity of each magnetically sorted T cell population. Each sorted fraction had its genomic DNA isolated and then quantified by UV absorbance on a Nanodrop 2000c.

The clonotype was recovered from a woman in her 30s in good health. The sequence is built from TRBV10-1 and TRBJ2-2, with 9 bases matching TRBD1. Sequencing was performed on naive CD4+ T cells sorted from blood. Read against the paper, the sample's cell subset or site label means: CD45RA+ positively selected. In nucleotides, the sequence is TGCGCCAGCAGTGAAGCCGGGGACAGGGACACCGGGGAGCTGTTTTTT. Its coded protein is CASSEAGDRDTGELFF.